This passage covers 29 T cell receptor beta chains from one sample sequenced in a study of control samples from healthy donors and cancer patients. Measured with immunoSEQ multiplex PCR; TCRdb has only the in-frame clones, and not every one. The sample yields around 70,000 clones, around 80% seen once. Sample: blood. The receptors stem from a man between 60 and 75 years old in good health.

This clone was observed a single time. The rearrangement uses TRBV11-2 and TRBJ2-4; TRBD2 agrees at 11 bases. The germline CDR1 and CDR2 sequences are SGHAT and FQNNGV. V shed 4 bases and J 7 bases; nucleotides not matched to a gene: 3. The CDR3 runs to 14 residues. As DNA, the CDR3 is TGTGCCAGCAGCTCCTTAGCGGGAGGGAACATTCAGTACTTC. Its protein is CASSSLAGGNIQYF.

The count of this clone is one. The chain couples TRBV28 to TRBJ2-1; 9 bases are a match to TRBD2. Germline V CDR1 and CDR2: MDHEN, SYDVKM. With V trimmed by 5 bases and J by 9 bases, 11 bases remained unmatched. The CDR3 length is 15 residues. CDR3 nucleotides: TGTGCCAGCAGTAATAGCGGGAGCAAAGTTGGTGAGCAGTTCTTC. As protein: CASSNSGSKVGEQFF.

The CDR3 DNA reads TGCGCCAGCAGCTGGGACAGGGGGCCTGAAAAACTGTTTTTT. It codes for CASSWDRGPEKLFF. The rearrangement links TRBV10-1 to TRBJ1-4; 12 positions agree with TRBD1. Per the germline V gene, CDR1 is WNHNN and CDR2 is SYGVQD (reference sequence). CDR3 length: 14 amino acids. V lost 6 bases to trimming and J lost 7 bases; unmatched junction nucleotides: 3.

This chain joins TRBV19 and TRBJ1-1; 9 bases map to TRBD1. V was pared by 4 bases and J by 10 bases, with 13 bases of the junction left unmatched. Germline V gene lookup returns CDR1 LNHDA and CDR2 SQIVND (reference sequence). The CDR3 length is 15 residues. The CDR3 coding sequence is TGTGCCAGTAGTAGTAATTTCGGGACAGGGACTTCAGCTTTCTTT. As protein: CASSSNFGTGTSAFF.

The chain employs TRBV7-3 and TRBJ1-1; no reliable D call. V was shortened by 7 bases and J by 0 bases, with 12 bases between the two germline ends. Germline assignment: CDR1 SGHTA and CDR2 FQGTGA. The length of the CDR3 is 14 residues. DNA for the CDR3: TGTGCCAGCACTATGGAAGGGATGAACACTGAAGCTTTCTTT. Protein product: CASTMEGMNTEAFF.

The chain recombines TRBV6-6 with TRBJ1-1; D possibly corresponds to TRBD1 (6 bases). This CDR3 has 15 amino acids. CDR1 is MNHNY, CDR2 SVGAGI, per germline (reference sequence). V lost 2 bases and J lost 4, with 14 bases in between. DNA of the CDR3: TGTGCCAGCAGTTACCCCGGGAAAGGGGGCACTGAAGCTTTCTTT. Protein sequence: CASSYPGKGGTEAFF.

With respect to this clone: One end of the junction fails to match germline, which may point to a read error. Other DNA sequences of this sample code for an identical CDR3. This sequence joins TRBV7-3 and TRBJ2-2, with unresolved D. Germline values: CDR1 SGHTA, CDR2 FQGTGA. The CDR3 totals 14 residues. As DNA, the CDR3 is TGTGCCAGCAGCTCCGCTAGTTACACCGGAGAGCTGTTTTTT. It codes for CASSSASYTGELFF. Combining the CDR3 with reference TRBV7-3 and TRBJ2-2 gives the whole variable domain GAGVSQTPSNKVTEKGKYVELRCDPISGHTALYWYRQSLGQGPEFLIYFQGTGAADDSGLPNDRFFAVRPEGSVSTLKIQRTERGDSAVYLCASSSASYTGELFFGEGSRLTVL.

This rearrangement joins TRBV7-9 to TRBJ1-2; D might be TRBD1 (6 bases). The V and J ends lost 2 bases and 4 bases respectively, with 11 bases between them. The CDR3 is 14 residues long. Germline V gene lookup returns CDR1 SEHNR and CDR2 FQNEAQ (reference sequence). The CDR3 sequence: CASSLSGGVYGYTF. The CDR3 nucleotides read TGTGCCAGCAGCTTATCGGGGGGCGTCTATGGCTACACCTTC.

In nucleotides, the CDR3 is TGTGCCAGCAGTCCCATGACGGGGGGCAATCAGCCCCAGCATTTT. It specifies CASSPMTGGNQPQHF. This chain connects TRBV28 to TRBJ1-5; weak D call: TRBD1 (5 bases). Germline V gene sequence: CDR1 MDHEN, CDR2 SYDVKM. The CDR3 is made up of 15 amino acids. The V and J ends lost 5 bases and 2 bases respectively, with 13 bases between them.

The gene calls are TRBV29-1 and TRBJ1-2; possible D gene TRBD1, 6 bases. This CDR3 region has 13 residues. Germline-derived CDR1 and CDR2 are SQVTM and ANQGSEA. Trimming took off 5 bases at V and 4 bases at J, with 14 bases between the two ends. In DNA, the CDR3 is TGCAGCGTTTCGGCGGGACAAAGCTATGGCTACACCTTC. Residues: CSVSAGQSYGYTF.

CDR3 nucleotides: TGTGCCAGCAGCTTAGGGGCCGGGGTTCCTGGAAACACCATATATTTT. It is translated as CASSLGAGVPGNTIYF. This rearrangement joins TRBV7-2 to TRBJ1-3; D is undetermined. Germline CDR1 reads SGHTA; CDR2 reads FQGNSA. The CDR3 contains 16 residues. The ends were cut back, 1 base at V and 2 bases at J, with 12 bases in the middle.

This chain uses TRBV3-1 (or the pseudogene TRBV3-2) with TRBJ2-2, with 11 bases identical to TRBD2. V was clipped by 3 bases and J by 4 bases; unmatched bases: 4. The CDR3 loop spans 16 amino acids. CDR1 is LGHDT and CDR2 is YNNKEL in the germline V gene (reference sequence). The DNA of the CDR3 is TGTGCCAGCAGCCAGGGGACTAGCGGAACCACCGGGGAGCTGTTTTTT. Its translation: CASSQGTSGTTGELFF.

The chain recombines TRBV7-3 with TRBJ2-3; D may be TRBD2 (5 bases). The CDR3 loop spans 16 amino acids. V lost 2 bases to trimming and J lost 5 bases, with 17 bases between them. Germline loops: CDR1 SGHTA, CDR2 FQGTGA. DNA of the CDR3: TGTGCCAGCAGCTTAGCAGGCCCGGGGTCGGGAGATACGCAGTATTTT. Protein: CASSLAGPGSGDTQYF.

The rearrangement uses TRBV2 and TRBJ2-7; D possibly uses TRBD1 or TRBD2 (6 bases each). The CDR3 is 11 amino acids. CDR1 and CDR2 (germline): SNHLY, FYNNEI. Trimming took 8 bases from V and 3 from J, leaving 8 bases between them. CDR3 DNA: TGTGCCAGCGGAGGGGGCTACGAGCAGTACTTC. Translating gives CASGGGYEQYF. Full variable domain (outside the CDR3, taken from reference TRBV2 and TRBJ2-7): EPEVTQTPSHQVTQMGQEVILRCVPISNHLYFYWYRQILGQKVEFLVSFYNNEISEKSEIFDDQFSVERPDGSNFTLKIRSTKLEDSAMYFCASGGGYEQYFGPGTRLTVT.

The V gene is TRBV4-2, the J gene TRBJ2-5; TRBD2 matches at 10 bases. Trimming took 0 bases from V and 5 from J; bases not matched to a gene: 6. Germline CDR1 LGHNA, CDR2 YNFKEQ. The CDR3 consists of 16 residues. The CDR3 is CASSQDPSGSSETQYF. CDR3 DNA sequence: TGTGCCAGCAGCCAAGACCCTAGCGGGAGTTCGGAGACCCAGTACTTC.

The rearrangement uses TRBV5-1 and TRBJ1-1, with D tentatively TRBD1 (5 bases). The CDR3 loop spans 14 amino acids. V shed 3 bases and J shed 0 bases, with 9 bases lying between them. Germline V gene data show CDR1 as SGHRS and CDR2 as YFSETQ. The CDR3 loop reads CASSSGPMNTEAFF. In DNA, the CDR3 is TGCGCCAGCAGCTCGGGACCCATGAACACTGAAGCTTTCTTT.

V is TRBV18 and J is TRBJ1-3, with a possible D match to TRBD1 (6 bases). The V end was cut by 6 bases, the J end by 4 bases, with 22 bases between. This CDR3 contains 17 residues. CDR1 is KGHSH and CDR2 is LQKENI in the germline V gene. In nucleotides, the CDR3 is TGTGCCAGCTCCTCCTCATTGAGGCAGGGGATCGGAAACACCATATATTTT. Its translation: CASSSSLRQGIGNTIYF.

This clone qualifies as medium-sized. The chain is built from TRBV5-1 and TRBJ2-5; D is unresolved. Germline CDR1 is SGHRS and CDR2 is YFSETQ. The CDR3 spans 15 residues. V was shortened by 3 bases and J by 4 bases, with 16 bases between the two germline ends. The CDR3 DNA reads TGCGCCAGCAGCTCCATCTCATGGCTAGGAGAGACCCAGTACTTC. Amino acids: CASSSISWLGETQYF.

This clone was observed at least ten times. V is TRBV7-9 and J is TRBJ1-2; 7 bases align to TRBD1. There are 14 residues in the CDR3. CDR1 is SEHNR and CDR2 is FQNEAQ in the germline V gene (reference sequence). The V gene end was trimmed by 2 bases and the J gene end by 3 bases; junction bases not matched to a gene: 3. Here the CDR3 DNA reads TGTGCCAGCAGCTTATATACAGGGGACTATGGCTACACCTTC. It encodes CASSLYTGDYGYTF.

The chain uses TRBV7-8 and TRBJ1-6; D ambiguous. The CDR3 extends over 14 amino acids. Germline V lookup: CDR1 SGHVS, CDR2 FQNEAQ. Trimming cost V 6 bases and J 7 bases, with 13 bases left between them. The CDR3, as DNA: TGTGCCAGCAGGGTGGGCAGTGAAAATTCACCCCTCCACTTT. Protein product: CASRVGSENSPLHF.

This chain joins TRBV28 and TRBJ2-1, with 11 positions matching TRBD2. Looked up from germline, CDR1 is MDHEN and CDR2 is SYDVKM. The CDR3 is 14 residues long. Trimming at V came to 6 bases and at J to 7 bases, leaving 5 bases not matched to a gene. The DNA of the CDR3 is TGTGCCAGCAGATTTAGCGGGAGGGCAAATGAGCAGTTCTTC. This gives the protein CASRFSGRANEQFF.

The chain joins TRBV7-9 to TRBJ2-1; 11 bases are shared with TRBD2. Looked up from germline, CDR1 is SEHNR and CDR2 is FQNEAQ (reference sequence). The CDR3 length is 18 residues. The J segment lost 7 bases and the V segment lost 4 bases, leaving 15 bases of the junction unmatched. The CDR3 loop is CASSSKRRLAGRRNEQFF. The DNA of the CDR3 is TGTGCCAGCAGCTCGAAGAGGAGACTAGCGGGGCGACGAAATGAGCAGTTCTTC.

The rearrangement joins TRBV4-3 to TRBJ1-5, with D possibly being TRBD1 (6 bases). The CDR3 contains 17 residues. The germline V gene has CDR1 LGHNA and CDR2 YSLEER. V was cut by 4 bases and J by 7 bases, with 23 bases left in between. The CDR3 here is CASSLQTGNRRLQPQHF. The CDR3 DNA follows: TGCGCCAGCAGCCTACAAACAGGGAACAGGCGCCTCCAGCCCCAGCATTTT.

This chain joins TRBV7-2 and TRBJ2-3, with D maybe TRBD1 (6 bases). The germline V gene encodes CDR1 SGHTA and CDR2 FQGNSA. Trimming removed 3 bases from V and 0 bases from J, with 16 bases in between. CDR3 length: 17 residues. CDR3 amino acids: CASSLAGTPHSTDTQYF. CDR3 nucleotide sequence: TGTGCCAGCAGCTTGGCCGGGACACCACATAGCACAGATACGCAGTATTTT.

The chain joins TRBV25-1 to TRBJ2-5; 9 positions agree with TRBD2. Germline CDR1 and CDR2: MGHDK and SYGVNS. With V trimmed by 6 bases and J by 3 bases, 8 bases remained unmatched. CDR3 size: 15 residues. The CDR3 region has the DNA TGTGCCAGCAGAGGAGGCGGACTAGCGAAAGAGACCCAGTACTTC. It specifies CASRGGGLAKETQYF.

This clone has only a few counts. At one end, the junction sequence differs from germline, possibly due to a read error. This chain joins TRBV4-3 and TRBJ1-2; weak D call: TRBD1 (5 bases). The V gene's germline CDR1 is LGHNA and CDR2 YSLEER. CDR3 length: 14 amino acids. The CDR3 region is CASSQDRGLSLLRF. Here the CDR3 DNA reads TGCGCCAGCAGCCAAGATAGGGGCCTATCTCTTCTCAGATTC.

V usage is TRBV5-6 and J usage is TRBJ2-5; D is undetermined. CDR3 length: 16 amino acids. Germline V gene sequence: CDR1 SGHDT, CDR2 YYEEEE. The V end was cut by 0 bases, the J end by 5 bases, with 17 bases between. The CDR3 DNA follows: TGTGCCAGCAGCTTGGCAAGGGTGGCCTATGAGGAGACCCAGTACTTC. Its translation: CASSLARVAYEETQYF.

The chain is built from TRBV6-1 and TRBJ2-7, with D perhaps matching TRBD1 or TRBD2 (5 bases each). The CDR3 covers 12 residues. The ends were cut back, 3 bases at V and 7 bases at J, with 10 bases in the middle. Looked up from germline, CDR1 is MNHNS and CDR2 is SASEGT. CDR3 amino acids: CASSEVGTEQYF. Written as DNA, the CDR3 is TGTGCCAGCAGTGAGGTCGGGACGGAGCAGTACTTC.

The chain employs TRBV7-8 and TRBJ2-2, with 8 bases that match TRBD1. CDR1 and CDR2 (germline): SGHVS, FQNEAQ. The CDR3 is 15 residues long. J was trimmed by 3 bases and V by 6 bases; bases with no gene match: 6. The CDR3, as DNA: TGTGCCAGCAGTTCGGGACAGGCCGACACCGGGGAGCTGTTTTTT. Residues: CASSSGQADTGELFF.